A single sample gave rise to the 16 T cell receptor beta chains below, sequenced in a study of T-cell memory formation after mild COVID-19. TCRdb re-derived calls from the 5' RACE reads in MiXCR, one entry per CDR3 protein. The sample holds hundreds of thousands of distinct CDR3 sequences, around 25% seen once. Input material: PBMCs or a T cell subset sorted from them (not recorded which). Every receptor here comes from an adult woman who had mild COVID-19 (a few samples of this study predate the infection). Cell type and time point are not known.

This clonotype was found a few times. The CDR3: CASSQGSGTGELFF. CDR3 DNA: TGTGCCAGCAGCCAAGGGTCGGGCACCGGGGAGCTGTTTTTT. The rearrangement links TRBV3-1 to TRBJ2-2, with no clear D. This CDR3 has 14 amino acids. CDR1 LGHDT and CDR2 YNNKEL come from the germline V gene (reference sequence). V lost 1 base, J lost 4 bases, and 7 bases lay in between.

The CDR3 DNA follows: TGTGCCAGCAGCGAGGAGAGCGAGACCCAGTACTTC. Amino acids: CASSEESETQYF. The chain carries TRBV7-9 and TRBJ2-5; D is unresolved. Germline-derived CDR1 and CDR2 are SEHNR and FQNEAQ (reference sequence). There are 12 residues in the CDR3. V dropped 5 bases and J dropped 5 bases, with 9 bases sitting between them.

The chain joins TRBV15 to TRBJ2-1; 7 bases fit TRBD1. Germline V gene lookup returns CDR1 LNHNV and CDR2 YYDKDF (reference sequence). The CDR3 spans 15 residues. V was pared by 1 base and J by 8 bases, with 8 bases of the junction left unmatched. DNA for the CDR3: TGTGCCACCAGCAGAGTACAGGGGTCAGTCGATGAGCAGTTCTTC. It specifies CATSRVQGSVDEQFF.

V usage is TRBV5-1 and J usage is TRBJ1-2; D possibly corresponds to TRBD1 (5 bases). Trimming removed 4 bases at V and 3 bases at J, with 13 bases between. Per the germline V gene, CDR1 is SGHRS and CDR2 is YFSETQ. There are 14 residues in the CDR3. CDR3 protein: CASSPAGGDYGYTF. In nucleotides, the CDR3 is TGCGCCAGCAGCCCGGCTGGGGGGGACTATGGCTACACCTTC.

This clonotype was counted between two and nine times. The rearrangement uses TRBV5-5 and TRBJ2-5; D perhaps matches TRBD2 (7 bases). The V and J ends lost 4 bases and 5 bases respectively, with 12 bases between them. The germline gives CDR1 SGHKS, CDR2 YYEKEE (reference sequence). The CDR3 is made up of 13 amino acids. CDR3: CASSTGGQETQYF. In DNA form, the CDR3 reads TGTGCCAGCAGCACCGGGGGGCAGGAGACCCAGTACTTC.

The chain recombines TRBV11-3 with TRBJ2-3; 10 bases fit TRBD2. This CDR3 comprises 16 residues. The V and J ends lost 5 bases and 4 bases, in that order; junction bases with no gene match: 9. Germline V gene lookup returns CDR1 SGHNT and CDR2 YENEEA. CDR3 residues: CASSQTSGVIADTQYF. The CDR3 DNA is TGTGCCAGCAGCCAAACTAGCGGGGTTATTGCAGATACGCAGTATTTT.

This chain connects TRBV7-2 to TRBJ2-3, with D perhaps matching TRBD1 or TRBD2 (5 bases each). The CDR3 extends over 16 amino acids. From germline, CDR1 is SGHTA and CDR2 FQGNSA. Trimming removed 2 bases from V and 0 bases from J, with 12 bases in between. The CDR3 nucleotides read TGTGCCAGCAGCTTAAGGGGCGGGCCTAGCACAGATACGCAGTATTTT. Encoded protein: CASSLRGGPSTDTQYF.

This clonotype was detected only a few times. The rearrangement uses TRBV7-3 and TRBJ2-3; tentatively, D is TRBD2 (6 bases). Trimming left V 0 bases short and J 3 bases short, with 13 bases between. This CDR3 region has 16 residues. Germline values: CDR1 SGHTA, CDR2 FQGTGA. As DNA, the CDR3 is TGTGCCAGCAGCTTAACTGGGGCAGGGACTACAGATACGCAGTATTTT. This translates into CASSLTGAGTTDTQYF.

The chain uses TRBV7-2 and TRBJ2-2; D might be TRBD1 (5 bases). The CDR3 covers 14 residues. Germline values: CDR1 SGHTA, CDR2 FQGNSA. Between the trimmed V and J ends, which lost 4 bases and 9 bases, there was a span of 15 bases. CDR3 amino acids: CASSSGAGPWELFF. CDR3 in DNA: TGTGCCAGCAGCTCTGGGGCAGGTCCCTGGGAGCTGTTTTTT. Full variable domain (outside the CDR3, taken from reference TRBV7-2 and TRBJ2-2): GAGVSQSPSNKVTEKGKDVELRCDPISGHTALYWYRQSLGQGLEFLIYFQGNSAPDKSGLPSDRFSAERTGGSVSTLTIQRTQQEDSAVYLCASSSGAGPWELFFGEGSRLTVL.

This clonotype has only a few counts. J is TRBJ2-1 and V is TRBV5-8; 10 positions agree with TRBD1. V lost 0 bases and J lost 0; bases outside the gene matches: 0. This CDR3 spans 16 amino acids. From germline, CDR1 is SGHTS and CDR2 YDEGEE. The CDR3 loop reads CASSLGTGGSYNEQFF. The CDR3 DNA reads TGTGCCAGCAGCTTGGGGACAGGGGGCTCCTACAATGAGCAGTTCTTC. Drawing the rest from reference TRBV5-8 and TRBJ2-1, the complete variable domain is EAGVTQSPTHLIKTRGQQATLRCSPISGHTSVYWYQQALGLGLQFLLWYDEGEERNRGNFPPRFSGRQFPNYSSELNVNALELEDSALYLCASSLGTGGSYNEQFFGPGTRLTVL.

The chain links TRBV15 to TRBJ2-5; D perhaps matches TRBD1 (5 bases). Trimming cost V 6 bases and J 4 bases, with 6 bases left between them. The CDR3 has 11 residues. CDR1 and CDR2 from the germline V gene are LNHNV and YYDKDF (reference sequence). The CDR3 bases are TGTGCCACCAGGGGGCCAGAGACCCAGTACTTC. Amino acids: CATRGPETQYF. Full variable domain (rest looked up from reference TRBV15 and TRBJ2-5): DAMVIQNPRYQVTQFGKPVTLSCSQTLNHNVMYWYQQKSSQAPKLLFHYYDKDFNNEADTPDNFQSRRPNTSFCFLDIRSPGLGDTAMYLCATRGPETQYFGPGTRLLVL.

This clonotype turned up a few times. The CDR3, as DNA: TGTGCCAGCAGTGAGGCCCCCGGCATCCAGGGGCAGAAAGATACGCAGTATTTT. As protein: CASSEAPGIQGQKDTQYF. This chain joins TRBV25-1 and TRBJ2-3; TRBD1 is a possible D gene (6 bases). The CDR3 consists of 18 residues. The germline gives CDR1 MGHDK, CDR2 SYGVNS. The germline V and J ends were trimmed by 3 bases and 5 bases, with 24 bases remaining between them. Looking up the rest from reference TRBV25-1 and TRBJ2-3 gives the full variable domain: EADIYQTPRYLVIGTGKKITLECSQTMGHDKMYWYQQDPGMELHLIHYSYGVNSTEKGDLSSESTVSRIRTEHFPLTLESARPSHTSQYLCASSEAPGIQGQKDTQYFGPGTRLTVL.

This clonotype was seen only a few times. This sequence joins TRBV11-3 and TRBJ2-1; D not resolved. V was trimmed by 1 base and J by 7 bases, leaving 8 bases between them. CDR1 SGHNT and CDR2 YENEEA come from the germline V gene. The CDR3 loop spans 13 amino acids. This CDR3 is CASSLARMNEQFF. The CDR3 nucleotides read TGTGCCAGCAGCTTAGCTAGAATGAATGAGCAGTTCTTC.

The V and J genes are TRBV6-1 and TRBJ1-1, with D possibly being TRBD1 (5 bases). The CDR3 is made up of 12 amino acids. Trimming removed 7 bases from V and 3 bases from J, with 9 bases in between. The germline V gene has CDR1 MNHNS and CDR2 SASEGT. The DNA of the CDR3 is TGTGCCAGCATAGGGGAGGACACTGAAGCTTTCTTT. Translating it yields CASIGEDTEAFF.

This clonotype was found a few times. The chain links TRBV20-1 to TRBJ2-5; 8 bases line up with TRBD1. With V trimmed by 1 base and J by 5 bases, 9 bases remained unmatched. The CDR3 covers 15 residues. Germline V gene data show CDR1 as DFQATT and CDR2 as SNEGSKA (reference sequence). CDR3 region: CSARVDQGAWETQYF. CDR3 in DNA: TGCAGTGCTAGAGTAGACCAGGGGGCTTGGGAGACCCAGTACTTC.

The chain uses TRBV29-1 and TRBJ1-2; D possibly corresponds to TRBD1 (5 bases). The V gene lost 4 bases and the J gene lost 0 bases, with 21 bases spanning the gap. This CDR3 comprises 17 residues. Germline V gives CDR1 SQVTM, CDR2 ANQGSEA. CDR3 residues: CSVGEGQGYTANYGYTF. The CDR3 DNA follows: TGCAGCGTTGGCGAGGGCCAGGGTTATACGGCTAACTATGGCTACACCTTC.